This T cell receptor beta chain was observed in a study of T-cell reconstitution after alpha-beta-depleted transplantation in children. The CDR3 runs to 16 residues. The ends were cut back, 8 bases at V and 5 bases at J, with 21 bases in the middle. Germline assignment: CDR1 MNHEY and CDR2 SVGAGI. Unique molecular identifiers tagged the TCRbeta library. One entry per CDR3 protein, called by TCRdb with MiXCR from the PCR reads. This table has 610,000 or so distinct CDR3 sequences, 25% to 30% appearing once. V gene TRBV6-5 combines with J gene TRBJ2-2; D is tentatively TRBD1 or TRBD2 (6 bases each). The sequencing here drew on PBMCs, taken before TCRalphabeta/CD19-depleted stem cell transplant. This receptor was obtained from a boy younger than two with Wiskott-Aldrich syndrome, due to receive a stem cell transplant. Written as DNA, the CDR3 is TGTGCCAGCCGTAACGGGGGCAGGGGAGGTACCGGGGAGCTGTTTTTT. Residues: CASRNGGRGGTGELFF.